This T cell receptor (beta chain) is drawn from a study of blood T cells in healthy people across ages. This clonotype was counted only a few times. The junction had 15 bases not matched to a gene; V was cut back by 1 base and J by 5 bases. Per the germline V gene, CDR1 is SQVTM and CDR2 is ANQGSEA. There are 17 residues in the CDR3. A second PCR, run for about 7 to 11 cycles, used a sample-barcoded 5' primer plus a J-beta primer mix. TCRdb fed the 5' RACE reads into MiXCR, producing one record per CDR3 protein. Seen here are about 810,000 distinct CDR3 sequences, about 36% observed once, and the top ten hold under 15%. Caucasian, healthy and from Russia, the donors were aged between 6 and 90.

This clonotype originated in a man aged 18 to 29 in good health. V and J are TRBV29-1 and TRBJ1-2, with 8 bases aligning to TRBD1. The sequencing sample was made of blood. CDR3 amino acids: CSVEASSDRVGEYGYTF. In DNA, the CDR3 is TGCAGCGTTGAAGCCTCGTCGGACAGGGTCGGGGAATATGGCTACACCTTC.